This T cell receptor (beta chain) is drawn from a study of blood T cell repertoires in COVID-19. Turning to the study itself: PBMCs, B-cell-depleted T cells, or T cells were the source of the cDNA or gDNA that made up the material.

TCRdb's table, derived via immunoSEQ multiplex PCR, lists solely in-frame clones and lacks some. The repertoire consists of 150,000 to 200,000 clones, with around 85% occurring once and the leading ten covering 0.6% to 1%. Trimming removed 1 base from V and 7 bases from J, with 11 bases in between. Germline V gene data show CDR1 as SGHTA and CDR2 as FQGNSA. CDR3 length: 14 residues. The J gene is TRBJ2-1, the V gene TRBV7-2; possibly TRBD2 for D (6 bases). The receptor was derived from a woman aged 70-85 years with acute or convalescent COVID-19. The sequenced material came from peripheral blood. The CDR3 coding sequence is TGTGCCAGCAGCTTAGTAGCGGCCGGGAATGAGCAGTTCTTC. It specifies CASSLVAAGNEQFF.